This T cell receptor beta chain was documented in a study of CD8 T cells in ankylosing spondylitis. A single record per CDR3 protein comes from TCRdb applying MiXCR to the 5' RACE reads. The table shows 150,000 to 200,000 distinct CDR3 sequences, with approximately 32% occurring only once. Trimming removed 0 bases at V and 4 bases at J, with 15 bases between. Germline values: CDR1 DFQATT, CDR2 SNEGSKA (reference sequence). This CDR3 contains 15 residues. The V gene is TRBV20-1, the J gene TRBJ1-2; the D gene is possibly TRBD1 (6 bases). Sequenced material: synovial fluid, either unsorted or a sorted T cell fraction (not recorded which). The sequence was obtained from a male donor with ankylosing spondylitis. This CDR3 reads CSARDPGHDIYGYTF. CDR3 coding DNA: TGCAGTGCTAGAGACCCGGGACACGACATCTATGGCTACACCTTC.